Detailed here is one T cell receptor beta chain. The data belong to a study of blood T cells in healthy people across ages. A second roughly 7 to 11 cycle PCR used barcoded and J-beta primers. In TCRdb, the 5' RACE reads were re-called with MiXCR into one record per CDR3 protein. The data hold around 850,000 distinct CDR3 sequences, with roughly 40% observed a single time. CDR1 is KGHSH and CDR2 is LQKENI in the germline V gene. The CDR3 contains 17 residues. V lost 2 bases to trimming and J lost 0 bases; unmatched junction nucleotides: 6. The chain uses TRBV18 and TRBJ2-7; 11 nucleotides align to TRBD2. The receptor was isolated from a man younger than 35 in good health. Sequenced input: blood. The CDR3 DNA reads TGTGCCAGCTCACCAACTAGCGGGGGTGCGAGCTCCTACGAGCAGTACTTC. Its translation is CASSPTSGGASSYEQYF.